The 23 T cell receptor beta chains in this list originate from one sample, sequenced in a study of blood T cell repertoires in COVID-19. Profiled with immunoSEQ multiplex PCR; TCRdb holds only in-frame clones, not every one. This sample has around 68,000 clones, with roughly 84% found just once. The sample consisted of peripheral blood. The receptors originated from a man in his fifties with active COVID-19.

The CDR3: CASSRHLGGGNYNEQFF. CDR3 nucleotide sequence: TGTGCCAGCAGCCGGCATTTGGGGGGAGGCAACTACAATGAGCAGTTCTTC. This chain connects TRBV11-2 to TRBJ2-1; D possibly corresponds to TRBD2 (6 bases). From germline, CDR1 is SGHAT and CDR2 FQNNGV. The length of the CDR3 is 17 residues. Between the trimmed V and J ends, which lost 5 bases and 3 bases, there was a span of 20 bases.

The chain links TRBV3-1 (or the pseudogene TRBV3-2) to TRBJ2-5, with D uncertain. Trimming removed 1 base from V and 1 base from J, with 13 bases in between. Per the germline V gene, CDR1 is LGHDT and CDR2 is YNNKEL (reference sequence). CDR3 length equals 16 residues. In nucleotides, the CDR3 is TGTGCCAGCAGCCAAGTGACGATCCGGGTCCAAGAGACCCAGTACTTC. Translating gives CASSQVTIRVQETQYF.

V is TRBV20-1 and J is TRBJ1-3, with D possibly being TRBD1 (5 bases). There are 12 residues in the CDR3. The V and J ends lost 3 bases and 5 bases respectively, with 8 bases between them. Germline CDR1 DFQATT, CDR2 SNEGSKA (reference sequence). The chain's CDR3 is CSASHRRNTIYF. Written as DNA, the CDR3 is TGCAGTGCTAGTCACAGGCGAAACACCATATATTTT.

The chain combines TRBV6-2 or TRBV6-3 with TRBJ2-7, with 14 bases matching TRBD2. The trim removed 5 bases at V and 5 bases at J, leaving 11 bases unmatched. Germline CDR1 MNHEY, CDR2 SVGEGT. The CDR3 runs to 17 residues. CDR3 sequence reads: CASSRGLAGEVSNEQYF. DNA for the CDR3: TGTGCCAGCAGTAGGGGACTAGCGGGAGAAGTCAGCAACGAGCAGTACTTC.

This chain links TRBV23-1 with TRBJ2-7; 9 positions match TRBD1. TRBV23-1 falls under the ORF class, with uncertain function. This CDR3 comprises 13 residues. Trimming took 11 bases from V and 6 from J; bases not matched to a gene: 11. CDR3 DNA: TGCGCCGGATTCTTAAACAGGGGGCGCGAGCAGTACTTC. It yields the protein CAGFLNRGREQYF.

The V gene is TRBV7-9, the J gene TRBJ1-1; no clear D gene. The CDR3 runs to 13 residues. CDR1 and CDR2 (germline): SEHNR, FQNEAQ (reference sequence). Between the trimmed V and J ends, which lost 2 bases and 0 bases, there was a span of 4 bases. Here the CDR3 DNA reads TGTGCCAGCAGCTTACAGGTGAACACTGAAGCTTTCTTT. It specifies CASSLQVNTEAFF.

V gene TRBV12-3 or TRBV12-4 combines with J gene TRBJ2-5; the D gene is possibly TRBD1 (5 bases). Trimming shortened V by 5 bases and J by 4 bases, and 11 bases separated the two germline ends. The CDR3 covers 13 residues. The CDR3 is CASSARAGETQYF. The CDR3 nucleotides read TGTGCCAGCAGTGCCAGGGCCGGAGAGACCCAGTACTTC.

This clone is medium-sized (0.01 to 0.1%) within its sample. A junction boundary mismatches the germline segment, possibly from a read error. The chain combines TRBV2 with TRBJ2-1, with TRBD2 matching over 9 bases. Germline V lookup: CDR1 SNHLY, CDR2 FYNNEI. This CDR3 is 13 amino acids long. For the CDR3, the DNA is TGTGCCAGCAGTGACAGACCCATAGCGGGAGTGCTCTTC. This translates into CASSDRPIAGVLF.

The chain employs TRBV5-1 and TRBJ2-7; 7 nucleotides match TRBD1. The V and J ends lost 0 bases and 4 bases, in that order; junction bases with no gene match: 7. Looked up from germline, CDR1 is SGHRS and CDR2 is YFSETQ. CDR3 size: 15 residues. The CDR3 region is CASSLGPGGTYEQYF. The DNA of the CDR3 is TGCGCCAGCAGCTTGGGCCCAGGGGGTACGTACGAGCAGTACTTC.

V gene TRBV19 combines with J gene TRBJ2-3; a possible D gene is TRBD1 (5 bases). V was cut by 1 base and J by 6 bases, with 8 bases left in between. This CDR3 region has 13 residues. The germline V gene has CDR1 LNHDA and CDR2 SQIVND (reference sequence). For the CDR3, the DNA is TGTGCCAGTAGTATAGTACAGGAGGATACGCAGTATTTT. Translating it yields CASSIVQEDTQYF.

This chain uses TRBV5-1 with TRBJ2-7; the D gene is possibly TRBD1 (6 bases). This CDR3 region has 20 residues. CDR1 SGHRS and CDR2 YFSETQ come from the germline V gene. Trimming left V 0 bases short and J 6 bases short, with 31 bases between. CDR3 amino acids: CASSLANSFTEQGWGAEQYF. In DNA form, the CDR3 reads TGCGCCAGCAGCTTGGCCAATAGTTTTACAGAGCAGGGGTGGGGTGCCGAGCAGTACTTC.

The chain employs TRBV5-4 and TRBJ2-5; no clear D. This CDR3 contains 13 residues. The V and J ends lost 4 bases and 5 bases respectively, with 12 bases between them. Looked up from germline, CDR1 is SGHNT and CDR2 is YYREEE (reference sequence). The CDR3 DNA reads TGTGCCAGCAGCAGGAGTAGTGGGGAGACCCAGTACTTC. It encodes CASSRSSGETQYF.

The J gene is TRBJ2-7, the V gene TRBV7-2; D not resolved. CDR3 size: 13 residues. CDR1 and CDR2 (germline): SGHTA, FQGNSA. V was trimmed by 5 bases and J by 2 bases, leaving 10 bases between them. The CDR3 protein is CASSPPLAYEQYF. The CDR3 nucleotides read TGTGCCAGCAGCCCACCTTTAGCCTACGAGCAGTACTTC.

The rearrangement links TRBV18 to TRBJ2-1; 10 bases line up with TRBD2. Germline trimming cut 5 bases from V and 0 bases from J; bases unmatched to any gene: 7. Germline V gives CDR1 KGHSH, CDR2 LQKENI. The CDR3 is made up of 17 amino acids. The CDR3 coding sequence is TGTGCCAGCTCAACCGTAAGCGGGGGGGGCTCCTACAATGAGCAGTTCTTC. Amino acids: CASSTVSGGGSYNEQFF.

The chain links TRBV27 to TRBJ2-3, with 8 bases that match TRBD1. The germline V gene encodes CDR1 MNHEY and CDR2 SMNVEV (reference sequence). V gave up 10 bases and J gave up 2 bases; unmatched junction bases: 5. There are 13 residues in the CDR3. The CDR3 DNA is TGTGCCACCCAGGACAGGGCCACAGATACGCAGTATTTT. Translating gives CATQDRATDTQYF.

This clone was recorded only once. The J gene is TRBJ2-2, the V gene TRBV7-2; TRBD1 might be the D (6 bases). The CDR3 runs 17 residues. CDR1 is SGHTA, CDR2 FQGNSA, per germline. V lost 5 bases, J lost 0 bases, and 16 bases lay in between. CDR3 in amino acids: CASSRISRGANTGELFF. As DNA, the CDR3 is TGTGCCAGCAGCCGTATAAGCAGGGGTGCGAACACCGGGGAGCTGTTTTTT.

This clone was observed a single time. The V call is TRBV6-9, the J call TRBJ2-7; a weak D match, TRBD2 (6 bases). Germline V gene sequence: CDR1 MNHGY, CDR2 SVAAGI. The ends were cut back, 0 bases at V and 1 base at J, with 10 bases in the middle. The CDR3 sequence is 15 residues long. The CDR3 DNA reads as TGTGCCAGCAGTTATTCGGGCGGAGGGTCCTACGAGCAGTACTTC. This codes for CASSYSGGGSYEQYF.

The CDR3, as DNA: TGTGCCAGCTCACCGGCGGGCGATGAGCAGTTCTTC. Its translation: CASSPAGDEQFF. The V and J genes are TRBV18 and TRBJ2-1, with D maybe TRBD2 (5 bases). The V gene's germline CDR1 is KGHSH and CDR2 LQKENI. Trimming cost V 3 bases and J 8 bases, with 8 bases left between them. The CDR3 runs 12 residues.

This chain joins TRBV25-1 and TRBJ1-2; weak D call: TRBD1 (5 bases). From germline, CDR1 is MGHDK and CDR2 SYGVNS. This CDR3 contains 16 residues. The germline V and J ends were trimmed by 5 bases and 4 bases, with 20 bases remaining between them. CDR3 loop: CASSPIGRGMSYGYTF. DNA of the CDR3: TGTGCCAGCAGTCCCATCGGCCGGGGGATGAGCTATGGCTACACCTTC.

This chain joins TRBV6-5 and TRBJ1-2; 8 bases map to TRBD1. Trimming at V came to 4 bases and at J to 8 bases, leaving 9 bases not matched to a gene. CDR1 is MNHEY and CDR2 is SVGAGI in the germline V gene. The CDR3 has 14 amino acids. CDR3 coding DNA: TGTGCCAGCAGTTCCCCAGGGGGCCTACAAGGCTACACCTTC. Its translation is CASSSPGGLQGYTF.

This chain joins TRBV10-2 and TRBJ1-1; 12 bases fit TRBD1. CDR3 length equals 15 residues. CDR1 and CDR2 from the germline V gene are WSHSY and SAAADI. J gave up 4 bases and V 6 bases, and 6 bases lay outside the gene matches. The CDR3 DNA follows: TGCGCCAGCAGGGGGACAGGGGGCTGGAGCACTGAAGCTTTCTTT. It yields the protein CASRGTGGWSTEAFF.

The chain has TRBV4-2 and TRBJ2-3; 9 nucleotides agree with TRBD2. Looked up from germline, CDR1 is LGHNA and CDR2 is YNFKEQ. The CDR3 covers 16 residues. With 7 bases clipped from V and 8 bases from J, the junction kept 16 bases outside the gene matches. The CDR3 sequence: CASTQGTSRSPGTQYF. The DNA of the CDR3 is TGTGCCAGCACCCAGGGGACTAGCAGAAGTCCAGGTACGCAGTATTTT.

The V call is TRBV5-1, the J call TRBJ1-3, with 10 positions matching TRBD1. CDR3 length: 15 residues. V was clipped by 4 bases and J by 3 bases; unmatched bases: 4. Per germline, CDR1 SGHRS and CDR2 YFSETQ. The CDR3 DNA follows: TGCGCCAGCAGCGCGACAGGGGGCTATGGAAACACCATATATTTT. It specifies CASSATGGYGNTIYF. The full variable domain, rest sourced from reference TRBV5-1 and TRBJ1-3, is KAGVTQTPRYLIKTRGQQVTLSCSPISGHRSVSWYQQTPGQGLQFLFEYFSETQRNKGNFPGRFSGRQFSNSRSEMNVSTLELGDSALYLCASSATGGYGNTIYFGEGSWLTVV.